A single sample is the source of the 20 T cell receptor beta chains below, sequenced in a study of shared clonotypes between healthy human individuals. It was CD45RO-negative cells, positively selected for CCR7, that made up naive CD8 cells, with terminally differentiated effector memory CD45RA+ cells excluded. TCRdb keeps only in-frame clones here, not all; method: immunoSEQ multiplex PCR. The sample has roughly 2.1 million clones; approximately 94% are singletons. Sequenced material: naive CD8+ T cells from PBMCs. These receptors all stem from a man aged 18 to 30 in good health. Some clones in this sample may be carry-over from other donors' samples.

This chain joins TRBV4-1 and TRBJ2-7, with a tentative D call TRBD1 (6 bases). V lost 2 bases and J lost 6, with 17 bases in between. Germline V gives CDR1 MGHRA, CDR2 YSYEKL. This CDR3 has 15 residues. In DNA form, the CDR3 reads TGCGCCAGCAGCCAATCCCGGGACAACCTCCTCGAGCAGTACTTC. Its protein is CASSQSRDNLLEQYF.

The chain combines TRBV5-8 with TRBJ1-2, with TRBD1 as a possible D gene (5 bases). Trimming stripped 4 bases from V and 1 base from J, with 20 bases between. Germline CDR1 SGHTS, CDR2 YDEGEE. The CDR3 is made up of 17 amino acids. CDR3 residues: CASSEYTGTTFNYGYTF. The CDR3 DNA reads TGTGCCAGCAGCGAATACACCGGGACTACCTTTAACTATGGCTACACCTTC.

The chain employs TRBV7-9 and TRBJ2-3; D is uncertain. This CDR3 contains 14 residues. Germline CDR1 is SEHNR and CDR2 is FQNEAQ (reference sequence). With 3 bases removed from V and 2 bases from J, the gap between germline ends came to 9 bases. The CDR3 nucleotides are TGTGCCAGCAGCTTTGGCGACACCACAGATACGCAGTATTTT. Translated, it gives CASSFGDTTDTQYF.

The rearrangement joins TRBV7-9 to TRBJ2-7; a weak D match, TRBD1 (5 bases). This CDR3 has 12 amino acids. Germline CDR1 and CDR2: SEHNR and FQNEAQ (reference sequence). The ends were cut back, 5 bases at V and 3 bases at J, with 8 bases in the middle. The CDR3 sequence: CASSQGHYEQYF. The CDR3 DNA follows: TGTGCCAGCAGCCAAGGACACTACGAGCAGTACTTC.

The chain is built from TRBV5-3 and TRBJ1-1, with D hard to call. TRBV5-3 is designated an ORF whose function remains uncertain. CDR3 length: 15 amino acids. V dropped 0 bases and J dropped 1 base, with 10 bases sitting between them. This chain's CDR3 is CARSLVRATNTEAFF. The DNA for the CDR3 is TGTGCCAGAAGCTTGGTGCGGGCTACGAACACTGAAGCTTTCTTT.

V and J are TRBV10-1 and TRBJ2-1; no clear D. From germline, CDR1 is WNHNN and CDR2 SYGVQD (reference sequence). Between the trimmed V and J ends, which lost 1 base and 4 bases, there was a span of 5 bases. The length of the CDR3 is 13 residues. This CDR3 is CASSEFEYNEQFF. CDR3 in DNA: TGCGCCAGCAGTGAGTTTGAGTACAATGAGCAGTTCTTC.

The chain joins TRBV6-1 to TRBJ1-5; a weak D match, TRBD1 (5 bases). Germline assignment: CDR1 MNHNS and CDR2 SASEGT. Trimming took 2 bases from V and 3 from J, leaving 14 bases between them. This CDR3 region has 16 residues. In DNA, the CDR3 is TGTGCCAGCAGTGAATGGGTACAGGCTACCAATCAGCCCCAGCATTTT. Amino acids: CASSEWVQATNQPQHF.

V gene TRBV6-5 combines with J gene TRBJ2-1; 10 positions agree with TRBD2. Trimming removed 5 bases from V and 6 bases from J; junction bases left unmatched: 4. Per the germline V gene, CDR1 is MNHEY and CDR2 is SVGAGI. The CDR3 length is 14 residues. Here the CDR3 DNA reads TGTGCCAGCAGTGCTAGCGGGAGCTTCAATGAGCAGTTCTTC. Amino acids: CASSASGSFNEQFF.

The V call is TRBV28, the J call TRBJ1-4, with D maybe TRBD1 (6 bases). V lost 2 bases and J 3 bases, leaving 13 bases between the germline ends. The CDR3 spans 16 residues. Germline values: CDR1 MDHEN, CDR2 SYDVKM. The CDR3 spells CASSLKYSGANEKLFF. The CDR3 DNA follows: TGTGCCAGCAGTTTAAAGTATTCAGGGGCTAATGAAAAACTGTTTTTT.

The chain has TRBV28 and TRBJ2-1; D gene uncertain. CDR1 and CDR2 from the germline V gene are MDHEN and SYDVKM. This CDR3 is built from 14 residues. The V end lost 9 bases, the J end lost 3 bases, and 15 bases lay between the germline ends. The CDR3 region is CASYPSGLYNEQFF. CDR3 coding DNA: TGTGCCAGTTATCCCAGTGGCCTCTACAATGAGCAGTTCTTC.

V gene TRBV13 combines with J gene TRBJ2-1, with a weak D call TRBD2 (6 bases). V lost 4 bases, J lost 2 bases, and 15 bases lay in between. Looked up from germline, CDR1 is PRHDT and CDR2 is FYEKMQ (reference sequence). CDR3 length: 16 amino acids. The DNA for the CDR3 is TGTGCCAGCAGCTCTCTCGGGAGTACAGCCTACAATGAGCAGTTCTTC. It translates to CASSSLGSTAYNEQFF.

The chain recombines TRBV27 with TRBJ2-1, with D possibly matching TRBD1 (5 bases). The germline V gene encodes CDR1 MNHEY and CDR2 SMNVEV (reference sequence). The CDR3 runs 14 residues. Deletions cut 4 bases from V and 5 bases from J, with 12 bases between. This CDR3 reads CASSSRQRDNEQFF. CDR3 DNA: TGTGCCAGCAGTTCACGACAGAGAGACAATGAGCAGTTCTTC.

The chain links TRBV11-2 to TRBJ2-1, with 7 bases that match TRBD2. Germline lookup yields CDR1 SGHAT and CDR2 FQNNGV. Germline trimming cut 5 bases from V and 3 bases from J; bases unmatched to any gene: 13. This CDR3 is built from 17 residues. The CDR3 loop reads CASSPRLWREHYNEQFF. DNA of the CDR3: TGTGCCAGCAGCCCTAGGTTATGGCGGGAGCACTACAATGAGCAGTTCTTC.

The CDR3 bases are TGTGCCACCAGCAGGGATCACTTAGACAGGGTTCAAACAGATACGCAGTATTTT. It is translated as CATSRDHLDRVQTDTQYF. This chain connects TRBV15 to TRBJ2-3, with 7 bases fitting TRBD1. The CDR3 consists of 18 residues. The germline V gene encodes CDR1 LNHNV and CDR2 YYDKDF (reference sequence). The junction had 15 bases not matched to a gene; V was cut back by 3 bases and J by 3 bases.

Here the CDR3 DNA reads TGCGCCAGCAGACCTACCCTAGAGCATCTCGGGACCGGGGAGCTGTTTTTT. It specifies CASRPTLEHLGTGELFF. The chain combines TRBV5-1 with TRBJ2-2; no firm D call. The CDR3 runs 17 residues. Germline CDR1 SGHRS, CDR2 YFSETQ. Trimming removed 5 bases from V and 5 bases from J, with 22 bases in between.

This chain links TRBV19 with TRBJ2-1; possible D gene TRBD2, 5 bases. Trimming removed 5 bases from V and 5 bases from J, with 13 bases in between. Germline CDR1 reads LNHDA; CDR2 reads SQIVND (reference sequence). The CDR3 covers 14 residues. The CDR3 is CASSVWRANNEQFF. The DNA for the CDR3 is TGTGCCAGTAGTGTATGGCGGGCCAACAATGAGCAGTTCTTC.

In DNA form, the CDR3 reads TGTGCCAGCAGCTACGGGGTCTTCTATGGCTACACCTTC. Residues: CASSYGVFYGYTF. This sequence joins TRBV7-9 and TRBJ1-2; D gene ambiguous. The CDR3 loop spans 13 amino acids. Per the germline V gene, CDR1 is SEHNR and CDR2 is FQNEAQ (reference sequence). V shed 4 bases and J shed 4 bases, with 10 bases lying between them. Together with reference TRBV7-9 and TRBJ1-2, the CDR3 gives the full variable domain: DTGVSQNPRHKITKRGQNVTFRCDPISEHNRLYWYRQTLGQGPEFLTYFQNEAQLEKSRLLSDRFSAERPKGSFSTLEIQRTEQGDSAMYLCASSYGVFYGYTFGSGTRLTVV.

V and J are TRBV14 and TRBJ1-4; D might be TRBD1 (5 bases). V shed 4 bases and J shed 5 bases, with 14 bases lying between them. CDR1 SGHDN and CDR2 FVKESK come from the germline V gene. This CDR3 has 15 residues. CDR3 protein: CASSRGAHLNEKLFF. The DNA of the CDR3 is TGTGCCAGCAGCCGTGGGGCGCATTTGAATGAAAAACTGTTTTTT.

This clone was recorded only once. The genes are TRBV6-6 and TRBJ2-2; TRBD2 agrees at 7 bases. Germline V gene lookup returns CDR1 MNHNY and CDR2 SVGAGI (reference sequence). The CDR3 contains 14 residues. The trim removed 3 bases at V and 5 bases at J, leaving 3 bases unmatched. Written as DNA, the CDR3 is TGTGCCAGCAGTTATGGGGGGGAGACCGGGGAGCTGTTTTTT. Translation gives CASSYGGETGELFF.

Turning to this clone: Mismatch with germline at one junction end may stem from a read error. The chain employs TRBV7-6 and TRBJ1-1, with D perhaps matching TRBD1 (6 bases). The V gene's germline CDR1 is SGHVS and CDR2 FNYEAQ. There are 14 residues in the CDR3. The CDR3 region has the DNA TGTGCCAGCAGTTTAGAGACCGGGGGCCGAGAAGCTTTCTTT. It codes for CASSLETGGREAFF.